The 2 T cell receptor beta chains below come from one sample, sequenced in a study of blood T cell repertoires in COVID-19. Method: immunoSEQ multiplex PCR; TCRdb's copy keeps in-frame clones and lacks some. The sample gives more than 350,000 clones, around nine tenths of which show up once; approximately 1.5% is in the top ten. The sequenced material came from PBMCs or T cells enriched from blood (not recorded which). All receptors come from a woman between 18 and 30 years old who had been exposed to COVID-19.

This clone was seen just once. Other DNA sequences of this sample code for an identical CDR3. The chain recombines TRBV28 with TRBJ1-6, with 9 bases lining up with TRBD1. Trimming at V came to 5 bases and at J to 10 bases, leaving 3 bases not matched to a gene. There are 13 residues in the CDR3. Germline loops: CDR1 MDHEN, CDR2 SYDVKM. Written as DNA, the CDR3 is TGTGCCAGCAGTGGACAGGGGAACTCACCCCTCCACTTT. Translating it yields CASSGQGNSPLHF.

This chain joins TRBV10-3 and TRBJ2-5, with 9 bases aligning to TRBD1. From germline, CDR1 is ENHRY and CDR2 SYGVKD. CDR3 size: 14 residues. With 2 bases clipped from V and 2 bases from J, the junction kept 0 bases outside the gene matches. CDR3 in DNA: TGTGCCATCAGTGAGGGACAGGGGCAAGAGACCCAGTACTTC. Protein sequence: CAISEGQGQETQYF.